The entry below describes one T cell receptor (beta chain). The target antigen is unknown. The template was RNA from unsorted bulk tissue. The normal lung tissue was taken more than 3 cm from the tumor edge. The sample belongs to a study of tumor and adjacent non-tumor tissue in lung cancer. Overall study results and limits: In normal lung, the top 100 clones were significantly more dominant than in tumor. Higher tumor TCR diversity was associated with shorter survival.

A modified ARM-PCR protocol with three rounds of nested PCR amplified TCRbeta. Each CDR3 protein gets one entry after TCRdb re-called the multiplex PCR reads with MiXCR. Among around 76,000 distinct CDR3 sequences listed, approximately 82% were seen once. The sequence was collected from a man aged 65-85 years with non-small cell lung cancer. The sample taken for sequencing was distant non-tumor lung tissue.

The CDR3 sequence: CASNPWTRFLYYEQYF. CDR3 coding DNA: TGTGCCAGCAACCCCTGGACAAGGTTTCTTTACTACGAGCAGTACTTC. The chain is built from TRBV11-3 and TRBJ2-7, with D perhaps TRBD1 (5 bases). Between the trimmed V and J ends, which lost 7 bases and 3 bases, there was a span of 22 bases. This CDR3 is 16 amino acids long. The germline V gene encodes CDR1 SGHNT and CDR2 YENEEA.